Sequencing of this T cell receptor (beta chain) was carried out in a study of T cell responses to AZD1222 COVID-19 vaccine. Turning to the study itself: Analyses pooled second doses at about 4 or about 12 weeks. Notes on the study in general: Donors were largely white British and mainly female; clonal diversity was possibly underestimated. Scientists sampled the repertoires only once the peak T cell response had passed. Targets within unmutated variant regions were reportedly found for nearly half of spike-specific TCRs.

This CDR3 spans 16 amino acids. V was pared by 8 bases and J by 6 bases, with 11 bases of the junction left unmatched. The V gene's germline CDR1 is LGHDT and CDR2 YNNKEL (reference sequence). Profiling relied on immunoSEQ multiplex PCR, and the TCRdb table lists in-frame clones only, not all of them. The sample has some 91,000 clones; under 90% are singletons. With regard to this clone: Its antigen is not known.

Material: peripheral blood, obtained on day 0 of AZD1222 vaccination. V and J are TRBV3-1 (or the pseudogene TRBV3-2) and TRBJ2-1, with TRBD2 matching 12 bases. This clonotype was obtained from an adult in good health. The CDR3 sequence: CASGHGSSGRANEQFF. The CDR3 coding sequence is TGTGCCAGCGGACACGGCTCTAGCGGGAGGGCCAATGAGCAGTTCTTC.